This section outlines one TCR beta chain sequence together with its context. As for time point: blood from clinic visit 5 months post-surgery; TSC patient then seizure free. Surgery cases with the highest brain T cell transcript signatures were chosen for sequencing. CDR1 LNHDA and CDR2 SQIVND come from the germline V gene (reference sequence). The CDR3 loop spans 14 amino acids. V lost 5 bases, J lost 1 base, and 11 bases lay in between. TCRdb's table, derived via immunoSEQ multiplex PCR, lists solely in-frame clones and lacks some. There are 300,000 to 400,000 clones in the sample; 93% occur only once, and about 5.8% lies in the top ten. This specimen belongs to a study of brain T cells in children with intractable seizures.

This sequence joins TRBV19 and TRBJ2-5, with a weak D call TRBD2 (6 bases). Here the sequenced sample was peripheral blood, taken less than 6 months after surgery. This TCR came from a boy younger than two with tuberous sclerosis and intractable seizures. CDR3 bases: TGTGCCAGTAGTCCGCCGACTAGCCAAGAGACCCAGTACTTC. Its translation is CASSPPTSQETQYF.